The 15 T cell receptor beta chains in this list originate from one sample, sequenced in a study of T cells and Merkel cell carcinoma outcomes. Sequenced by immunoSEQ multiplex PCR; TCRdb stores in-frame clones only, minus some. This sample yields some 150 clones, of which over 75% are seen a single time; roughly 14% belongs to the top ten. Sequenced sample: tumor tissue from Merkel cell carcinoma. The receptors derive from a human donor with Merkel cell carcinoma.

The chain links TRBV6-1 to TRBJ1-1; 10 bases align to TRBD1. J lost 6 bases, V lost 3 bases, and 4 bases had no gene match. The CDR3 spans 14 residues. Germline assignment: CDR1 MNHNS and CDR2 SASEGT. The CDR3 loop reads CASSEMGTGAEAFF. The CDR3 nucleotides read TGTGCCAGCAGTGAGATGGGGACAGGGGCTGAAGCTTTCTTT.

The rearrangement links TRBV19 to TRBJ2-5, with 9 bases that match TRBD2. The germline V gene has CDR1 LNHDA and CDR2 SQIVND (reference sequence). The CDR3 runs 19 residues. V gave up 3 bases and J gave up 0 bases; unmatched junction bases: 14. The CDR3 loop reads CASSIWATSGHPYQETQYF. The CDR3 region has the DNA TGTGCCAGTAGTATCTGGGCGACTAGCGGACACCCCTACCAAGAGACCCAGTACTTC.

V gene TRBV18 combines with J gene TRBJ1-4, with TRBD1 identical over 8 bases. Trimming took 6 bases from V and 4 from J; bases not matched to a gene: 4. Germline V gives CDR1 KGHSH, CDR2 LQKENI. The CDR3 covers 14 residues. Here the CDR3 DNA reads TGTGCCAGCTCCGGGACAGGTTATAATGAAAAACTGTTTTTT. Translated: CASSGTGYNEKLFF.

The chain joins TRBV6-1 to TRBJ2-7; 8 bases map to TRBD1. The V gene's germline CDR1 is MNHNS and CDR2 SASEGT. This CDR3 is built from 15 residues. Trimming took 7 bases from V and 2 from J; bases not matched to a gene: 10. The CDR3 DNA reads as TGTGCCAGCATATTACAACCGGGACAGGCCTACGAGCAGTACTTC. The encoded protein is CASILQPGQAYEQYF.

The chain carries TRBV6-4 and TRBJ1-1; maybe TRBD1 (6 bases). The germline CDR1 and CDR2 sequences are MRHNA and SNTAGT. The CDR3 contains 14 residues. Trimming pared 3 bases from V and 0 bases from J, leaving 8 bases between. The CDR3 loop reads CASSERGMNTEAFF. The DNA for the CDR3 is TGTGCCAGCAGTGAAAGGGGGATGAACACTGAAGCTTTCTTT.

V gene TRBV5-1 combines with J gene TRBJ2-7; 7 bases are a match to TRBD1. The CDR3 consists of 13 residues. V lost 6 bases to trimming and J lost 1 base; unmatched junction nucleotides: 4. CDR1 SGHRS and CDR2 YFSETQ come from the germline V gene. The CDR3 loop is CASTTGESYEQYF. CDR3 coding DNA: TGCGCCAGCACAACAGGGGAGTCCTACGAGCAGTACTTC. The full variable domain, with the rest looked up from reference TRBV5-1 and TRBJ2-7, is KAGVTQTPRYLIKTRGQQVTLSCSPISGHRSVSWYQQTPGQGLQFLFEYFSETQRNKGNFPGRFSGRQFSNSRSEMNVSTLELGDSALYLCASTTGESYEQYFGPGTRLTVT.

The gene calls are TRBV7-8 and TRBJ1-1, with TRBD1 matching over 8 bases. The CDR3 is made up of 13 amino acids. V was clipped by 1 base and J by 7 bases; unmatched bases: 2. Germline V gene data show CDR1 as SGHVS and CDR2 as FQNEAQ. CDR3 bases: TGTGCCAGCAGCTTAGGGGGGACAGGTGAAGCTTTCTTT. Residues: CASSLGGTGEAFF.

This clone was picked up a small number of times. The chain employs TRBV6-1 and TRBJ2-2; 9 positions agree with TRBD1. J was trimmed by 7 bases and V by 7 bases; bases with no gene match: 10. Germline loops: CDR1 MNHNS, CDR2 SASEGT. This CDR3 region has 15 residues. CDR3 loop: CASILLQGAGGELFF. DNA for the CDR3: TGTGCCAGCATCTTACTACAGGGGGCCGGCGGGGAGCTGTTTTTT.

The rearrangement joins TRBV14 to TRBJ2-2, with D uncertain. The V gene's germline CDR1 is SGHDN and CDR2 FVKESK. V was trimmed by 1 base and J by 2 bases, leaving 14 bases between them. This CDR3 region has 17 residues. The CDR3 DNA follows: TGTGCCAGCAGCCAAGTTGCGGCGGCTAGAAACACCGGGGAGCTGTTTTTT. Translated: CASSQVAAARNTGELFF.

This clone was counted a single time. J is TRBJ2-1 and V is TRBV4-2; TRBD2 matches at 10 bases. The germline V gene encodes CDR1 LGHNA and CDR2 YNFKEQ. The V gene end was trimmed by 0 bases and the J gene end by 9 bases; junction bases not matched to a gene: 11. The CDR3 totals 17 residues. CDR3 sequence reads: CASSQDGSGGAPGEQFF. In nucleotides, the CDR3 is TGTGCCAGCAGCCAAGATGGGAGCGGGGGGGCCCCGGGTGAGCAGTTCTTC.

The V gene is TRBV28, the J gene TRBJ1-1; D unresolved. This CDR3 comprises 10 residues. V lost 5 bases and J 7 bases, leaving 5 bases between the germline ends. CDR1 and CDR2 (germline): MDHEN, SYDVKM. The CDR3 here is CASSGNEAFF. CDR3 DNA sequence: TGTGCCAGCAGTGGGAATGAAGCTTTCTTT. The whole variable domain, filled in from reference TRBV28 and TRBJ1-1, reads DVKVTQSSRYLVKRTGEKVFLECVQDMDHENMFWYRQDPGLGLRLIYFSYDVKMKEKGDIPEGYSVSREKKERFSLILESASTNQTSMYLCASSGNEAFFGQGTRLTVV.

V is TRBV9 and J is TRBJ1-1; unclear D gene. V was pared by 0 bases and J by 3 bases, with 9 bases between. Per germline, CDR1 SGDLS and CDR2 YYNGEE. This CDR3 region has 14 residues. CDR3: CASSVEGGDTEAFF. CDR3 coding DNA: TGTGCCAGCAGCGTAGAGGGCGGTGACACTGAAGCTTTCTTT.

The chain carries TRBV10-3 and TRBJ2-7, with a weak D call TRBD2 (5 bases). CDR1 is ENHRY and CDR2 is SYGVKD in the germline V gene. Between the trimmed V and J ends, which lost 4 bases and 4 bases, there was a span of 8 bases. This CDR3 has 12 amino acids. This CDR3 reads CAISARRYEQYF. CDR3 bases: TGTGCCATCAGTGCGCGGAGGTACGAGCAGTACTTC.

This chain's CDR3 is CAISESDRDQPQHF. The CDR3 nucleotides are TGTGCCATCAGTGAGTCGGACAGAGATCAGCCCCAGCATTTT. The chain combines TRBV10-3 with TRBJ1-5; D perhaps matches TRBD1 (6 bases). Trimming took off 0 bases at V and 5 bases at J, with 8 bases between the two ends. The CDR3 totals 14 residues. Per the germline V gene, CDR1 is ENHRY and CDR2 is SYGVKD.

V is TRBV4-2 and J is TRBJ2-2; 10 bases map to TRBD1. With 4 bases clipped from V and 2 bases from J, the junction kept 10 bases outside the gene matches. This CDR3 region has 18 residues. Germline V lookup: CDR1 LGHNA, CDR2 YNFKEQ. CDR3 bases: TGTGCCAGCAGCCCCCCGACAGGGGGCGCGGGAAACACCGGGGAGCTGTTTTTT. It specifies CASSPPTGGAGNTGELFF.